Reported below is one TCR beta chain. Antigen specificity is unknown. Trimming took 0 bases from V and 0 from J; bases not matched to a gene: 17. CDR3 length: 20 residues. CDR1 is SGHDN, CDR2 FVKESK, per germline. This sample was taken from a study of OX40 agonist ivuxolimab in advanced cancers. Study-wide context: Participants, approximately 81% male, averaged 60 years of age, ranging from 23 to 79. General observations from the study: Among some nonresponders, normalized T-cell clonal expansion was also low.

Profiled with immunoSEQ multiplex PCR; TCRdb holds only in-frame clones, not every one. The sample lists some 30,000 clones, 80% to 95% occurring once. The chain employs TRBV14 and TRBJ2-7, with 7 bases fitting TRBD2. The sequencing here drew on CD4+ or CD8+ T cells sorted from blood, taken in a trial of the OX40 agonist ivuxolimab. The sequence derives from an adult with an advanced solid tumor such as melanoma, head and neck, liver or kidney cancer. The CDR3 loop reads CASSQDPGGGPQGPSYEQYF. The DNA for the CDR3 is TGTGCCAGCAGCCAAGATCCAGGCGGGGGTCCCCAAGGGCCCTCCTACGAGCAGTACTTC.